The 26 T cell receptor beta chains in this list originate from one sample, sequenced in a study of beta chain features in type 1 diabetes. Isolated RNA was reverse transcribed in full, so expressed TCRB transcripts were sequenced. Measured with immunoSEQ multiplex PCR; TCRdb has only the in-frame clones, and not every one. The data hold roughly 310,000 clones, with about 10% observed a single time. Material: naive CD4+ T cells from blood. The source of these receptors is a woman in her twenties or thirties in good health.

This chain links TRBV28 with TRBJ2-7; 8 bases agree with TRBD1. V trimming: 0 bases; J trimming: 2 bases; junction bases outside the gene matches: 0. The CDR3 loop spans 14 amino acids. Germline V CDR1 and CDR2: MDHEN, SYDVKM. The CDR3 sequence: CASSLWGQAYEQYF. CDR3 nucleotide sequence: TGTGCCAGCAGTTTATGGGGACAGGCCTACGAGCAGTACTTC.

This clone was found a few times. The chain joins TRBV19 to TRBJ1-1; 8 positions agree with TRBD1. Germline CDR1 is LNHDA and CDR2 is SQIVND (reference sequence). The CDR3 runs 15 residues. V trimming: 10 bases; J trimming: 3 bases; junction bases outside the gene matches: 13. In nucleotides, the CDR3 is TGTGCCACCTCACAGGGGGTCGTTGGATACACTGAAGCTTTCTTT. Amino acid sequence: CATSQGVVGYTEAFF. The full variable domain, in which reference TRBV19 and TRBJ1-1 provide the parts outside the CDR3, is DGGITQSPKYLFRKEGQNVTLSCEQNLNHDAMYWYRQDPGQGLRLIYYSQIVNDFQKGDIAEGYSVSREKKESFPLTVTSAQKNPTAFYLCATSQGVVGYTEAFFGQGTRLTVV.

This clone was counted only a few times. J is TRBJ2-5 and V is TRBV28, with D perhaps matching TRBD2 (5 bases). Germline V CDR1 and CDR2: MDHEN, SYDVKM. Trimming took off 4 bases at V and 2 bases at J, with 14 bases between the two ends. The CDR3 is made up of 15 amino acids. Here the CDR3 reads CASSSSVERQETQYF. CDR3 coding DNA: TGTGCCAGCAGTTCATCTGTGGAGCGGCAAGAGACCCAGTACTTC.

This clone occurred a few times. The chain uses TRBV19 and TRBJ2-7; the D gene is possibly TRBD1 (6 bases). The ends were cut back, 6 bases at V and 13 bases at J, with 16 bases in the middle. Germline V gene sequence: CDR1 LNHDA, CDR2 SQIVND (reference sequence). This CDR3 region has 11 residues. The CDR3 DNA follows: TGTGCCAGTAGGGGTTCGGACAGATATTACTTC. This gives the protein CASRGSDRYYF.

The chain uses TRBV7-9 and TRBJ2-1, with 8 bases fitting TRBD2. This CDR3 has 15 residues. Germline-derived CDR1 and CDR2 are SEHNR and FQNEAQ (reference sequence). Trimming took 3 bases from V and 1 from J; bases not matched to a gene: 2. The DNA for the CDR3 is TGTGCCAGCAGCTTCACTAGCGGATCCTACAATGAGCAGTTCTTC. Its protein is CASSFTSGSYNEQFF. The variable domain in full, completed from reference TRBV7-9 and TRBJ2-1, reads DTGVSQNPRHKITKRGQNVTFRCDPISEHNRLYWYRQTLGQGPEFLTYFQNEAQLEKSRLLSDRFSAERPKGSFSTLEIQRTEQGDSAMYLCASSFTSGSYNEQFFGPGTRLTVL.

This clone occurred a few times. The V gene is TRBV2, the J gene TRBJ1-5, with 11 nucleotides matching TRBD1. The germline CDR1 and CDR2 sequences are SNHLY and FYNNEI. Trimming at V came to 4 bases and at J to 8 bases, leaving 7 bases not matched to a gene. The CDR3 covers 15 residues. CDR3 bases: TGTGCCAGCAGTGCTGGGACAGGGGGTGGAAAGCCCCAGCATTTT. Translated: CASSAGTGGGKPQHF.

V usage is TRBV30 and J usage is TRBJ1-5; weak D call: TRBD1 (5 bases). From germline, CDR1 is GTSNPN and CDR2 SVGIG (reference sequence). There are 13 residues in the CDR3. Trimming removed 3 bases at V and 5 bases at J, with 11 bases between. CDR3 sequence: CAWSGTLDQPQHF. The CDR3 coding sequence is TGTGCCTGGAGCGGGACTCTTGATCAGCCCCAGCATTTT.

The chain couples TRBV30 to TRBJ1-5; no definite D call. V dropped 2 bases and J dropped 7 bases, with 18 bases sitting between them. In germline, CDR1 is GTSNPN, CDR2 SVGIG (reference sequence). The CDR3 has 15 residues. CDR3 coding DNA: TGTGCCTGGAGTCCCCTTTACGGAGGGTGGCAGCCCCAGCATTTT. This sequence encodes CAWSPLYGGWQPQHF.

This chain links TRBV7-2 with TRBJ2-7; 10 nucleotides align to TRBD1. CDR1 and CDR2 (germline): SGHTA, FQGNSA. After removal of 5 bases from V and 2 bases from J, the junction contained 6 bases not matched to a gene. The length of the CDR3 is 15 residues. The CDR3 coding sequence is TGTGCCAGCAGCGAACCCGGACAGGGGGCCTACGAGCAGTACTTC. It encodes CASSEPGQGAYEQYF.

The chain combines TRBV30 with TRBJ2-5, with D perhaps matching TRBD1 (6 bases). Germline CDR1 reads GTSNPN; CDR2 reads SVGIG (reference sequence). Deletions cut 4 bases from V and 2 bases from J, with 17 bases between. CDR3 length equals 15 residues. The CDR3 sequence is CAWKTGSGQQETQYF. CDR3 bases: TGTGCCTGGAAGACGGGTAGTGGACAGCAAGAGACCCAGTACTTC.

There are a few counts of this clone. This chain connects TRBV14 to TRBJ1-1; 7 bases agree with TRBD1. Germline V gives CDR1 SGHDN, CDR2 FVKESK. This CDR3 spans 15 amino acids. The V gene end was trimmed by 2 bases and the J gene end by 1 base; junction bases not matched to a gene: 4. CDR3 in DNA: TGTGCCAGCAGCCAAACCCCAGGGGGGAACACTGAAGCTTTCTTT. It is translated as CASSQTPGGNTEAFF.

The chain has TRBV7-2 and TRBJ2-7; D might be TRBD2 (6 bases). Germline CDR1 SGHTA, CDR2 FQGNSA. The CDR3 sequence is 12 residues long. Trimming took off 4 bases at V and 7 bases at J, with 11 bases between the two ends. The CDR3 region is CASSWGVGEQYF. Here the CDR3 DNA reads TGTGCCAGCAGCTGGGGGGTAGGGGAGCAGTACTTC.

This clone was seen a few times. CDR3 nucleotide sequence: TGTGCCAGCTCAAGGGTTACGGGAGGCTATAACGAGCAGTACTTC. Translated, it gives CASSRVTGGYNEQYF. The V call is TRBV18, the J call TRBJ2-7; 7 nucleotides align to TRBD2. Germline values: CDR1 KGHSH, CDR2 LQKENI. The length of the CDR3 is 15 residues. V was clipped by 5 bases and J by 5 bases; unmatched bases: 12. The full variable domain, rest sourced from reference TRBV18 and TRBJ2-7, is NAGVMQNPRHLVRRRGQEARLRCSPMKGHSHVYWYRQLPEEGLKFMVYLQKENIIDESGMPKERFSAEFPKEGPSILRIQQVVRGDSAAYFCASSRVTGGYNEQYFGPGTRLTVT.

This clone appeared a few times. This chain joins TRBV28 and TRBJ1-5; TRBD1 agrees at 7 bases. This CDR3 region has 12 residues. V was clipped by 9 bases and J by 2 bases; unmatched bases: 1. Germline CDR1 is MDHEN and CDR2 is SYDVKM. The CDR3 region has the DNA TGTGCCAGTACAGGGGGCAATCAGCCCCAGCATTTT. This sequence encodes CASTGGNQPQHF.

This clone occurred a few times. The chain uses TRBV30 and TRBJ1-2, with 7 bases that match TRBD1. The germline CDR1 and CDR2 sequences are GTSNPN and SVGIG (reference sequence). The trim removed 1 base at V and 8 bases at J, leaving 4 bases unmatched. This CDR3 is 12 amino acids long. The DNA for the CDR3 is TGTGCCTGGAGTGCGACAGGGTCCGGCTACACCTTC. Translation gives CAWSATGSGYTF.

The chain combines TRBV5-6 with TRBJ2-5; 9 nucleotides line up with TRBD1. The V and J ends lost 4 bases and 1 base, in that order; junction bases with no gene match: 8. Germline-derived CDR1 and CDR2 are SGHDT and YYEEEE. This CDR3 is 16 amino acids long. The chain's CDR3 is CASSPPDRGVQETQYF. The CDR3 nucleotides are TGTGCCAGCAGCCCACCAGACAGGGGGGTCCAAGAGACCCAGTACTTC.

CDR3 region: CASSLVRGGSSYNEQFF. The CDR3 DNA reads as TGTGCCAGCAGCTTGGTAAGGGGGGGGAGCTCCTACAATGAGCAGTTCTTC. The chain recombines TRBV5-4 with TRBJ2-1; D possibly corresponds to TRBD2 (7 bases). V dropped 0 bases and J dropped 0 bases, with 13 bases sitting between them. This CDR3 contains 17 residues. Germline assignment: CDR1 SGHNT and CDR2 YYREEE (reference sequence).

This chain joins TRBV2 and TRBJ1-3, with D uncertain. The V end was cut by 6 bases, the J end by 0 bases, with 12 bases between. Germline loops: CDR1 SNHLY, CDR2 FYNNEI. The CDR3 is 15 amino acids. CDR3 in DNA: TGTGCCAGCAGAGCGGGCGCGAGCTCTGGAAACACCATATATTTT. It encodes CASRAGASSGNTIYF.

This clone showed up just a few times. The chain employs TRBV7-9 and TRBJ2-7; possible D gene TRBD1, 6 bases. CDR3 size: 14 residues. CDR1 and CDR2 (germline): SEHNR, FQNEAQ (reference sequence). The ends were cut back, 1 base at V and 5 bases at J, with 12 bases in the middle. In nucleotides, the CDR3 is TGTGCCAGCAGCTTAGGACAGGCTTGGGACGAGCAGTACTTC. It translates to CASSLGQAWDEQYF.

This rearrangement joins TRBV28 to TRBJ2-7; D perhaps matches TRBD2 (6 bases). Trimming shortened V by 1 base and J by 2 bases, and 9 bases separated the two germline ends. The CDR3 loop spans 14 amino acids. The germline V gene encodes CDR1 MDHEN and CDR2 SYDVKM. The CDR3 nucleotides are TGTGCCAGCAGTTTATCCGCTAGCGCCTACGAGCAGTACTTC. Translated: CASSLSASAYEQYF.

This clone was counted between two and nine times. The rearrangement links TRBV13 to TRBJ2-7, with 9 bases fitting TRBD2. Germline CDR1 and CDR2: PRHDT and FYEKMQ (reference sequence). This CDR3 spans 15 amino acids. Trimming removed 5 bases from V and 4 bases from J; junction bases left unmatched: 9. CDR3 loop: CASSTRGRAVYEQYF. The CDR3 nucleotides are TGTGCCAGCAGCACTCGCGGGAGGGCGGTTTACGAGCAGTACTTC.

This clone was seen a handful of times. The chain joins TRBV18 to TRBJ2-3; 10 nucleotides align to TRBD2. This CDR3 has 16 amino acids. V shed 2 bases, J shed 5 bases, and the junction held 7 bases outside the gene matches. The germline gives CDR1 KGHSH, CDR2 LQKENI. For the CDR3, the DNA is TGTGCCAGCTCACCAATATCTAGCGGGAGTGGAGATACGCAGTATTTT. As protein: CASSPISSGSGDTQYF.

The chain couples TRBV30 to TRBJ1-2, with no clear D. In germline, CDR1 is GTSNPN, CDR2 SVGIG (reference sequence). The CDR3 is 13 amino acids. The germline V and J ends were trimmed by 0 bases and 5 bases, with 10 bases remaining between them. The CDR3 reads CAWSVAGLYGYTF. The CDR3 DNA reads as TGTGCCTGGAGTGTAGCCGGTCTTTATGGCTACACCTTC.

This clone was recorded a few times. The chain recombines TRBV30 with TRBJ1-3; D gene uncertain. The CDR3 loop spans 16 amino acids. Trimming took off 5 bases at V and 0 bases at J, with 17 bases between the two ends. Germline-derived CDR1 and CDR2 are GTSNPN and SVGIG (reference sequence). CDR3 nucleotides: TGTGCCTGGGCGAAAGAGGGCGGATTCTCTGGAAACACCATATATTTT. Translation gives CAWAKEGGFSGNTIYF.

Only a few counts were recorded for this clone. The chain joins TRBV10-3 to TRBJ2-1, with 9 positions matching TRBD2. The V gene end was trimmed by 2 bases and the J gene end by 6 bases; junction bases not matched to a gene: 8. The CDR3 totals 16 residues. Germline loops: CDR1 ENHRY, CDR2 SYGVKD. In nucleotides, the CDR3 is TGTGCCATCAGTGAGCCAGGAGCGGGAGGTAGCAATGAGCAGTTCTTC. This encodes CAISEPGAGGSNEQFF.

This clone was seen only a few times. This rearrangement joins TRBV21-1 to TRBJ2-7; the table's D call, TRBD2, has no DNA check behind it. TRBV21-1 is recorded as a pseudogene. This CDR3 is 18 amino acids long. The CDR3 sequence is CASSKSQRERAPRNEQYF. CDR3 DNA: TGTGCCAGCAGCAAATCTCAGCGGGAGAGGGCCCCCCGGAACGAGCAGTACTTC.